A single sample is the source of the 12 T cell receptor beta chains below, sequenced in a study of shared clonotypes between healthy human individuals. Sequencing was performed with immunoSEQ multiplex PCR; in TCRdb, only in-frame clones are kept and a portion is missing. The sample records hundreds of thousands of clones, roughly 80% being singletons. The material sequenced was PBMCs. The receptors shown here come from a woman in her 40s in good health. Some clones in this sample may be carry-over from other donors' samples.

The chain recombines TRBV5-8 with TRBJ1-1; 8 nucleotides match TRBD1. The CDR3 totals 16 residues. The germline V gene encodes CDR1 SGHTS and CDR2 YDEGEE. V shed 4 bases and J 0 bases; nucleotides not matched to a gene: 8. The chain's CDR3 is CASSDDRGGLNTEAFF. As DNA, the CDR3 is TGTGCCAGCAGCGACGACAGGGGCGGACTGAACACTGAAGCTTTCTTT.

The V call is TRBV5-4, the J call TRBJ1-1; maybe TRBD1 (5 bases). Germline CDR1 reads SGHNT; CDR2 reads YYREEE (reference sequence). The CDR3 has 14 residues. Trimming took off 4 bases at V and 5 bases at J, with 15 bases between the two ends. This CDR3 is CASSRRQISTEAFF. In DNA form, the CDR3 reads TGTGCCAGCAGCCGCCGACAGATTTCAACTGAAGCTTTCTTT.

The chain has TRBV7-9 and TRBJ2-7; weak D call: TRBD1 (5 bases). CDR1 SEHNR and CDR2 FQNEAQ come from the germline V gene (reference sequence). V was cut by 2 bases and J by 5 bases, with 16 bases left in between. The CDR3 length is 15 residues. CDR3 nucleotides: TGTGCCAGCAGCTTATTATTAGGGGCCGGCCACGAGCAGTACTTC. This gives the protein CASSLLLGAGHEQYF.

This clone was counted ten times or more. The chain couples TRBV5-1 to TRBJ1-3; 11 positions agree with TRBD1. Germline trimming cut 4 bases from V and 1 base from J; bases unmatched to any gene: 10. This CDR3 has 18 amino acids. Germline CDR1 and CDR2: SGHRS and YFSETQ. The DNA for the CDR3 is TGCGCCAGCAGCCCGACGGGACAGGGGGAACTGTCTGGAAACACCATATATTTT. This codes for CASSPTGQGELSGNTIYF.

The chain combines TRBV28 with TRBJ1-2; 7 bases line up with TRBD1. V gave up 3 bases and J gave up 4 bases; unmatched junction bases: 2. The CDR3 length is 13 residues. CDR1 is MDHEN, CDR2 SYDVKM, per germline. CDR3 region: CASSFGQVYGYTF. CDR3 sequence (DNA): TGTGCCAGCAGTTTTGGACAGGTCTATGGCTACACCTTC.

CDR3 nucleotides: TGTGCCAGCAGCCCTACTAGCGGGAGTTACAATGAGCAGTTCTTC. Translated: CASSPTSGSYNEQFF. The chain employs TRBV7-3 and TRBJ2-1; 11 bases are a match to TRBD2. This CDR3 region has 15 residues. Germline assignment: CDR1 SGHTA and CDR2 FQGTGA. Losses at the gene ends were 5 bases for V and 4 bases for J; bases not matched to a gene: 4.

This clone appeared a single time. The chain has TRBV2 and TRBJ1-2, with 8 bases identical to TRBD1. Trimming removed 6 bases from V and 1 base from J; junction bases left unmatched: 16. In germline, CDR1 is SNHLY, CDR2 FYNNEI. The CDR3 contains 18 residues. The CDR3 region has the DNA TGTGCCAGCAGGAGATCATTTTTAGGGACAGGATTTAACTATGGCTACACCTTC. Protein: CASRRSFLGTGFNYGYTF.

This clone was counted only a few times. J is TRBJ1-5 and V is TRBV5-1; D uncertain. Trimming took off 0 bases at V and 5 bases at J, with 12 bases between the two ends. The CDR3 covers 15 residues. The V gene's germline CDR1 is SGHRS and CDR2 YFSETQ. The DNA of the CDR3 is TGCGCCAGCAGCTTGGATGGGAGGTATCATCAGCCCCAGCATTTT. Its protein product is CASSLDGRYHQPQHF. The full variable domain, in which reference TRBV5-1 and TRBJ1-5 provide the parts outside the CDR3, is KAGVTQTPRYLIKTRGQQVTLSCSPISGHRSVSWYQQTPGQGLQFLFEYFSETQRNKGNFPGRFSGRQFSNSRSEMNVSTLELGDSALYLCASSLDGRYHQPQHFGDGTRLSIL.

This clone was seen a handful of times. The chain uses TRBV27 and TRBJ1-2; 10 bases fit TRBD1. Germline V gene data show CDR1 as MNHEY and CDR2 as SMNVEV (reference sequence). CDR3 length: 14 residues. The ends lost 5 bases at V and 7 bases at J; junction bases unmatched: 7. The CDR3 region has the DNA TGTGCCAGCAGTCCGGGACAGGGGACGTTTGGCTACACCTTC. Encoded protein: CASSPGQGTFGYTF.

This rearrangement joins TRBV5-6 to TRBJ2-1, with a tentative D call TRBD1 (5 bases). CDR3 length equals 13 residues. The germline V gene encodes CDR1 SGHDT and CDR2 YYEEEE. Deletions cut 4 bases from V and 9 bases from J, with 14 bases between. The CDR3 protein is CASSLPQGGEQFF. The CDR3 DNA reads TGTGCCAGCAGCCTCCCCCAGGGCGGTGAGCAGTTCTTC.

This clone has just one count. The genes are TRBV29-1 and TRBJ2-7; D possibly corresponds to TRBD2 (6 bases). V was shortened by 1 base and J by 6 bases, with 10 bases between the two germline ends. The CDR3 consists of 12 residues. CDR1 SQVTM and CDR2 ANQGSEA come from the germline V gene. In nucleotides, the CDR3 is TGCAGCGTTGAAGTAGGAGGGAGCGAGCAGTACTTC. Translating it yields CSVEVGGSEQYF.

The chain joins TRBV6-6 to TRBJ2-7; D call uncertain. Trimming stripped 6 bases from V and 7 bases from J, with 16 bases between. The CDR3 totals 13 residues. Germline V gene lookup returns CDR1 MNHNY and CDR2 SVGAGI (reference sequence). CDR3 DNA sequence: TGTGCCAGCAGCCGAATAAAGTTAGAAGAGCAGTACTTC. This translates into CASSRIKLEEQYF.